The present T cell receptor beta chain was sequenced within a study of graft-versus-host responses after intestinal transplantation. Study summary: Induction with anti-thymocyte globulin, then tacrolimus and steroids for around three years, was given to all recipients.

Regarding this clone: No antigen is known for it.

Trimming took 2 bases from V and 1 from J, leaving 8 bases between them. This CDR3 comprises 14 residues. Germline-derived CDR1 and CDR2 are SGHRS and YFSETQ. The protocol was immunoSEQ multiplex PCR, while the TCRdb copy is restricted to in-frame clones and leaves out a portion. The sample has some 110,000 clones; over 85% are singletons. Whole-study results and caveats: Circulating GvH clones peaking coincided with falling HvG clones soon after transplant. Allograft clonal ratios (graft-versus-host to host-versus-graft) were high in patients who had graft-donor T cell macrochimerism. Recipient-marrow GvH clones were detected, some having first appeared in ileum or blood.

This specimen was unstimulated CD4+ T cells sorted from spleen or lymph node cells, taken before transplant. The clonotype originates from a human donor who was the organ donor for an intestinal transplant. The chain employs TRBV5-1 and TRBJ2-3; no firm D call. CDR3 nucleotide sequence: TGCGCCAGCAGCTTCGACCGGGGCACAGATACGCAGTATTTT. The encoded protein is CASSFDRGTDTQYF.